This entry lists 22 T cell receptor beta chains sequenced from one sample in a study of blood T cell repertoires in COVID-19. The repertoire was sequenced with immunoSEQ multiplex PCR; TCRdb's copy has only in-frame clones and lacks some. The sample has 95,000 to 110,000 clones; approximately 83% are singletons. Material for sequencing was peripheral blood. Source of these receptors: an elderly woman with active or convalescent COVID-19.

This rearrangement joins TRBV20-1 to TRBJ2-1; the D gene is possibly TRBD2 (5 bases). V shed 3 bases and J shed 10 bases, with 16 bases lying between them. The CDR3 has 13 residues. Germline values: CDR1 DFQATT, CDR2 SNEGSKA (reference sequence). CDR3: CSASRPGGSEQFF. The CDR3 nucleotides are TGCAGTGCTAGTCGGCCCGGCGGGTCGGAGCAGTTCTTC.

The rearrangement links TRBV4-1 to TRBJ2-2, with 8 bases identical to TRBD2. The germline V gene encodes CDR1 MGHRA and CDR2 YSYEKL. J gave up 4 bases and V 2 bases, and 3 bases lay outside the gene matches. The CDR3 length is 15 residues. CDR3 bases: TGCGCCAGCAGCCAAACTAGCGGCGGCACCGGGGAGCTGTTTTTT. Its protein product is CASSQTSGGTGELFF.

The chain combines TRBV28 with TRBJ1-2; 8 nucleotides line up with TRBD1. This CDR3 comprises 14 residues. Trimming cost V 5 bases and J 4 bases; bases outside gene matches: 6. Germline V gives CDR1 MDHEN, CDR2 SYDVKM. The CDR3 bases are TGTGCCAGCAGTCCCGGGACAGGTTTCTATGGCTACACCTTC. This codes for CASSPGTGFYGYTF.

This clone has only one observation. The chain uses TRBV6-5 and TRBJ2-7; D is possibly TRBD1 (8 bases). This CDR3 has 15 residues. Germline CDR1 MNHEY, CDR2 SVGAGI. Trimming pared 6 bases from V and 2 bases from J, leaving 17 bases between. As DNA, the CDR3 is TGTGCCAGCAGCGTTAACAGGGGGGGTCCCTACGAGCAGTACTTC. As protein: CASSVNRGGPYEQYF.

The gene calls are TRBV29-1 and TRBJ2-3; 7 bases map to TRBD1. Trimming cost V 1 base and J 2 bases; bases outside gene matches: 6. Germline CDR1 SQVTM, CDR2 ANQGSEA. The CDR3 totals 15 residues. CDR3 sequence (DNA): TGCAGCGTTGAAGTCCCGACAGGGAACACAGATACGCAGTATTTT. It codes for CSVEVPTGNTDTQYF.

V usage is TRBV11-3 and J usage is TRBJ2-7, with TRBD1 matching over 8 bases. This CDR3 has 15 amino acids. Trimming took 3 bases from V and 3 from J; bases not matched to a gene: 7. Germline V gives CDR1 SGHNT, CDR2 YENEEA. The CDR3 DNA reads TGTGCCAGCAGCTTCGGGTCGACAGGGGTCTACGAGCAGTACTTC. Protein product: CASSFGSTGVYEQYF.

The gene calls are TRBV5-4 and TRBJ1-3; no definite D call. Per germline, CDR1 SGHNT and CDR2 YYREEE (reference sequence). Trimming took 4 bases from V and 1 from J, leaving 15 bases between them. The CDR3 is 16 residues long. The CDR3 region is CASSKRADISGNTIYF. The CDR3 DNA sequence: TGTGCCAGCAGCAAGCGGGCTGATATTTCTGGAAACACCATATATTTT.

This sequence joins TRBV5-6 and TRBJ1-5; D not certain. The V and J ends lost 0 bases and 4 bases respectively, with 5 bases between them. Germline V CDR1 and CDR2: SGHDT, YYEEEE. This CDR3 spans 13 amino acids. This CDR3 is CASSLEENQPQHF. DNA of the CDR3: TGTGCCAGCAGCTTGGAGGAGAATCAGCCCCAGCATTTT.

V and J are TRBV18 and TRBJ1-2; TRBD1 matches at 8 bases. This CDR3 is 14 amino acids long. With V trimmed by 3 bases and J by 5 bases, 5 bases remained unmatched. Germline V gene lookup returns CDR1 KGHSH and CDR2 LQKENI. As DNA, the CDR3 is TGTGCCAGCTCACCGGGACAGGATTTTTATGGCTACACCTTC. Translating gives CASSPGQDFYGYTF. Combining the CDR3 with reference TRBV18 and TRBJ1-2 gives the whole variable domain NAGVMQNPRHLVRRRGQEARLRCSPMKGHSHVYWYRQLPEEGLKFMVYLQKENIIDESGMPKERFSAEFPKEGPSILRIQQVVRGDSAAYFCASSPGQDFYGYTFGSGTRLTVV.

This clone was picked up a small number of times. The V gene is TRBV28, the J gene TRBJ2-7, with D unclear. The germline V gene encodes CDR1 MDHEN and CDR2 SYDVKM. Deletions cut 6 bases from V and 4 bases from J, with 7 bases between. CDR3 size: 11 residues. Here the CDR3 reads CASRLRYEQYF. CDR3 DNA sequence: TGTGCCAGCAGACTAAGATACGAGCAGTACTTC.

The chain carries TRBV7-9 and TRBJ1-1, with D possibly matching TRBD1 (5 bases). This CDR3 spans 12 amino acids. V gave up 5 bases and J gave up 10 bases, with 14 bases separating them. Germline CDR1 SEHNR, CDR2 FQNEAQ (reference sequence). CDR3 sequence (DNA): TGTGCCAGCAGCCCAGCACCCAGGGTAGCTTTCTTT. Encoded protein: CASSPAPRVAFF.

The chain is built from TRBV4-1 and TRBJ2-1; weak D call: TRBD2 (7 bases). The V end lost 4 bases, the J end lost 3 bases, and 19 bases lay between the germline ends. In germline, CDR1 is MGHRA, CDR2 YSYEKL. The CDR3 consists of 17 residues. The CDR3 DNA is TGCGCCAGCAGCCTAGCGGAAACTAGGGGGGGCTACAATGAGCAGTTCTTC. Translation gives CASSLAETRGGYNEQFF.

J is TRBJ1-1 and V is TRBV7-3; a possible D gene is TRBD1 (6 bases). The germline CDR1 and CDR2 sequences are SGHTA and FQGTGA. V shed 2 bases and J shed 5 bases, with 12 bases lying between them. The CDR3 runs 14 residues. The CDR3 here is CASSLSGVDTEAFF. CDR3 DNA: TGTGCCAGCAGCTTATCAGGGGTGGATACTGAAGCTTTCTTT.

CDR3 sequence: CASVHTGSSWENTEAFF. In DNA form, the CDR3 reads TGTGCCAGCGTACACACAGGGTCGAGCTGGGAAAACACTGAAGCTTTCTTT. The chain couples TRBV19 to TRBJ1-1; possible D gene TRBD1, 6 bases. Germline V gene data show CDR1 as LNHDA and CDR2 as SQIVND (reference sequence). The V end was cut by 9 bases, the J end by 2 bases, with 25 bases between. The length of the CDR3 is 17 residues.

This clone was recorded at least ten times. V is TRBV7-2 and J is TRBJ1-6, with D perhaps TRBD1 (5 bases). The CDR3 has 16 residues. Germline CDR1 reads SGHTA; CDR2 reads FQGNSA. The V end was cut by 5 bases, the J end by 4 bases, with 15 bases between. The CDR3 loop reads CASSGGGEGYNSPLHF. DNA for the CDR3: TGTGCCAGCAGCGGGGGGGGTGAGGGATATAATTCACCCCTCCACTTT.

In nucleotides, the CDR3 is TGTGCCAGCAAGGTTTTCGGGGGGAACGAGCAGTACTTC. It is translated as CASKVFGGNEQYF. The rearrangement uses TRBV27 and TRBJ2-7, with TRBD2 matching over 7 bases. The CDR3 is made up of 13 amino acids. The germline CDR1 and CDR2 sequences are MNHEY and SMNVEV (reference sequence). The V segment lost 7 bases and the J segment 5 bases; nucleotides outside the gene matches: 8.

The chain recombines TRBV27 with TRBJ2-7; 12 bases are shared with TRBD2. Germline CDR1 is MNHEY and CDR2 is SMNVEV (reference sequence). V lost 3 bases, J lost 5 bases, and 11 bases stayed unmatched. This CDR3 contains 17 residues. In DNA form, the CDR3 reads TGTGCCAGCAGTTTCACCACCCTAGCGGGGGGGCTTAACGAGCAGTACTTC. As protein: CASSFTTLAGGLNEQYF.

This clone has a handful of counts. The J gene is TRBJ2-1, the V gene TRBV9; the match to TRBD2 covers 11 bases. Germline V gives CDR1 SGDLS, CDR2 YYNGEE. The CDR3 is 15 amino acids. V was pared by 5 bases and J by 6 bases, with 7 bases of the junction left unmatched. The CDR3 is CASSVLAGASNEQFF. The CDR3 DNA reads TGTGCCAGCAGTGTACTAGCGGGGGCCTCCAATGAGCAGTTCTTC.

V is TRBV4-3 and J is TRBJ1-1; D call uncertain. Germline V CDR1 and CDR2: LGHNA, YSLEER. The CDR3 is 14 amino acids. Trimming left V 0 bases short and J 11 bases short, with 16 bases between. In DNA form, the CDR3 reads TGCGCCAGCAGCCAAGAAATGACTCCTTCCTCCGCTTTCTTT. This encodes CASSQEMTPSSAFF.

The V gene is TRBV4-2, the J gene TRBJ1-5; possibly TRBD1 for D (6 bases). The V end lost 0 bases, the J end lost 4 bases, and 13 bases lay between the germline ends. Germline loops: CDR1 LGHNA, CDR2 YNFKEQ. The CDR3 runs 16 residues. The CDR3 nucleotides are TGTGCCAGCAGCCAAGATCGAGGGACACCAAATCAGCCCCAGCATTTT. Amino acid sequence: CASSQDRGTPNQPQHF.

This rearrangement joins TRBV10-3 to TRBJ1-2, with 7 bases matching TRBD1. V lost 7 bases and J lost 8; bases outside the gene matches: 7. This CDR3 spans 12 amino acids. Germline assignment: CDR1 ENHRY and CDR2 SYGVKD. This CDR3 is CAITGQRQGYTF. The DNA for the CDR3 is TGTGCCATCACGGGACAGAGGCAGGGCTACACCTTC.

The chain combines TRBV28 with TRBJ2-2; perhaps TRBD2 as D (5 bases). V lost 3 bases and J 0 bases, leaving 11 bases between the germline ends. This CDR3 comprises 16 residues. Germline CDR1 reads MDHEN; CDR2 reads SYDVKM. The chain's CDR3 is CASSFFRGSNTGELFF. CDR3 nucleotide sequence: TGTGCCAGCAGTTTCTTTCGCGGGTCGAACACCGGGGAGCTGTTTTTT.